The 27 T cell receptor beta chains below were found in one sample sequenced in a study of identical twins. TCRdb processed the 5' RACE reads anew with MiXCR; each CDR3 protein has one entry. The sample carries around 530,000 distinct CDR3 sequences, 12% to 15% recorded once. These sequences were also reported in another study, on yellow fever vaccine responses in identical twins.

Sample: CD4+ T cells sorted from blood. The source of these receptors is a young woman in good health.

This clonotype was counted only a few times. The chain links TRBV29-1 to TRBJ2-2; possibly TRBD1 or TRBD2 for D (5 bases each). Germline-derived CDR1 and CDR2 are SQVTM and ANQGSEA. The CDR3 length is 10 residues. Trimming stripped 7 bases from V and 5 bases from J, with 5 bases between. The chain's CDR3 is CSGGTGELFF. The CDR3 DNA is TGCAGCGGGGGGACCGGGGAGCTGTTTTTT.

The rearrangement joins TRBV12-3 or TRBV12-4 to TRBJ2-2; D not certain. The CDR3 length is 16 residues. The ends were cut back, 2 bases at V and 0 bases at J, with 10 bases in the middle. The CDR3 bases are TGTGCCAGCAGTTTACGGAGACTCGCGAACACCGGGGAGCTGTTTTTT. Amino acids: CASSLRRLANTGELFF.

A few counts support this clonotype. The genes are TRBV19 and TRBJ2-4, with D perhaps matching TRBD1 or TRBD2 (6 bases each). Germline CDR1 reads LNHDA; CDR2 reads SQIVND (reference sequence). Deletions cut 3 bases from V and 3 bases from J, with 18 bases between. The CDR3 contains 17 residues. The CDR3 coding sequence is TGTGCCAGTAGTATGAGGGGGGAAATTAGGAGCAAAAACATTCAGTACTTC. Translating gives CASSMRGEIRSKNIQYF.

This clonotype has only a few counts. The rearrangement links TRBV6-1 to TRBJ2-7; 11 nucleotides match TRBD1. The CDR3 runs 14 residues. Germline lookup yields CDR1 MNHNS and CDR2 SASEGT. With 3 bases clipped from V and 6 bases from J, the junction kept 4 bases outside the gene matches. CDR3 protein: CASSEGQGVGEQYF. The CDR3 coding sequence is TGTGCCAGCAGTGAGGGACAGGGGGTAGGCGAGCAGTACTTC.

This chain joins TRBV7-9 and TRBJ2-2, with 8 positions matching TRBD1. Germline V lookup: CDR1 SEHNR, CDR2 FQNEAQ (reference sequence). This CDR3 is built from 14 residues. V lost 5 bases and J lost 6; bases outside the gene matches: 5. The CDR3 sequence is CASSMDRVAGELFF. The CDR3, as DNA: TGTGCCAGCAGCATGGACAGGGTGGCCGGGGAGCTGTTTTTT.

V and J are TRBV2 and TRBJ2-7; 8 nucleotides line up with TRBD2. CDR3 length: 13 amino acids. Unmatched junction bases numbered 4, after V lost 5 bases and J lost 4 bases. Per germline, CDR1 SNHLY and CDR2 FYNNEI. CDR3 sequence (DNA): TGTGCCAGCAGTCCTGGGACTAGTTACGAGCAGTACGTC. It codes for CASSPGTSYEQYV.

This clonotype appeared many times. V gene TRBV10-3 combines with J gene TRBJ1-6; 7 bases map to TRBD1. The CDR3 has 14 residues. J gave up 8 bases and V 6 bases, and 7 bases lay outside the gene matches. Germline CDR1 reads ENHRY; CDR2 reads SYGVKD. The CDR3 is CAIRSTGVDSPLHF. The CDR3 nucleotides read TGTGCCATCAGGAGCACAGGGGTAGATTCACCCCTCCACTTT.

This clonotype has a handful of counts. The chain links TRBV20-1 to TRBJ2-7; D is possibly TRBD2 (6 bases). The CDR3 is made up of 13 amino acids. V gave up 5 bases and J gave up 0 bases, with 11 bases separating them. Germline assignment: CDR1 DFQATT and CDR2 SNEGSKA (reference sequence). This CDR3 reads CSAWDWSSYEQYF. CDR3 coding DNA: TGCAGTGCTTGGGACTGGAGCTCCTACGAGCAGTACTTC.

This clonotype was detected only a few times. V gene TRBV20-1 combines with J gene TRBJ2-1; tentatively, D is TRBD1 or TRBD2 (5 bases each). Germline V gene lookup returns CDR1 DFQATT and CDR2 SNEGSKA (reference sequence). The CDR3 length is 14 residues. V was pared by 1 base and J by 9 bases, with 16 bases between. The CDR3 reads CSARGFLDGGEQFF. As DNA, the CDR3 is TGCAGTGCTAGAGGGTTCCTTGATGGGGGTGAGCAGTTCTTC.

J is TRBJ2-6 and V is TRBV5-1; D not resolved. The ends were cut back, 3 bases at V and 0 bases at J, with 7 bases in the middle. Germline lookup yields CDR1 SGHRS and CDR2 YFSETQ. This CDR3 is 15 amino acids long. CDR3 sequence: CASSSSLSGANVLTF. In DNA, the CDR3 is TGCGCCAGCAGCTCATCCCTCTCTGGGGCCAACGTCCTGACTTTC. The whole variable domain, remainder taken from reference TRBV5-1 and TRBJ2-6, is KAGVTQTPRYLIKTRGQQVTLSCSPISGHRSVSWYQQTPGQGLQFLFEYFSETQRNKGNFPGRFSGRQFSNSRSEMNVSTLELGDSALYLCASSSSLSGANVLTFGAGSRLTVL.

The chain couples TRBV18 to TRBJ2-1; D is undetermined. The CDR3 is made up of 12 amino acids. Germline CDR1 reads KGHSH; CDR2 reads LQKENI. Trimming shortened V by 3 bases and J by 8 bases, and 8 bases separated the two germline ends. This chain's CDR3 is CASSPGRDEQFF. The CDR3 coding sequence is TGTGCCAGCTCACCCGGCCGGGATGAGCAGTTCTTC.

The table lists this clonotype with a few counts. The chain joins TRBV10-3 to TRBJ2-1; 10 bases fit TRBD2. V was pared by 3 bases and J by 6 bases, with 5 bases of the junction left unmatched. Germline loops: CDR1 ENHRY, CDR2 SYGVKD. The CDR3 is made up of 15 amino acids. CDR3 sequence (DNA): TGTGCCATCAGTGAAAGCGGGGGGGCGGTCAATGAGCAGTTCTTC. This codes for CAISESGGAVNEQFF.

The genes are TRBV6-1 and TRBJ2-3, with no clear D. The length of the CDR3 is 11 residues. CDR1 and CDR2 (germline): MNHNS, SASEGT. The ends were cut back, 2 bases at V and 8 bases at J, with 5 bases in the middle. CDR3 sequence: CASSEPITQYF. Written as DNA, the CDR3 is TGTGCCAGCAGTGAACCCATTACGCAGTATTTT.

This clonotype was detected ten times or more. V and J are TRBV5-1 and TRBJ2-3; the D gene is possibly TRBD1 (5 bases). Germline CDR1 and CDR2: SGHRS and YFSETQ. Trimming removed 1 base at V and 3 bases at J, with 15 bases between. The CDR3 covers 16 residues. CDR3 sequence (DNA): TGCGCCAGCAGCTTGATGGCAGGGATGTTTACAGATACGCAGTATTTT. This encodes CASSLMAGMFTDTQYF.

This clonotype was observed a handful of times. CDR3 coding DNA: TGCAGCGTTGGTGGTAGGCAGAATCAAGAGACCCAGTACTTC. Translation gives CSVGGRQNQETQYF. J is TRBJ2-5 and V is TRBV29-1; D remains ambiguous. The CDR3 totals 14 residues. Germline V lookup: CDR1 SQVTM, CDR2 ANQGSEA. V lost 4 bases, J lost 2 bases, and 14 bases lay in between.

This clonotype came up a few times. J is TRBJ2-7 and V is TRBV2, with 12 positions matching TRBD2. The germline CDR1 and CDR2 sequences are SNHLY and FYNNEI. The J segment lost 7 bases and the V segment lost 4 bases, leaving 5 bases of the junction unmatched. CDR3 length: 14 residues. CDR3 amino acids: CASSGLAGAREQYF. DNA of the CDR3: TGTGCCAGCAGTGGACTAGCGGGAGCGAGGGAGCAGTACTTC. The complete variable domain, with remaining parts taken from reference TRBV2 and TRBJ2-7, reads EPEVTQTPSHQVTQMGQEVILRCVPISNHLYFYWYRQILGQKVEFLVSFYNNEISEKSEIFDDQFSVERPDGSNFTLKIRSTKLEDSAMYFCASSGLAGAREQYFGPGTRLTVT.

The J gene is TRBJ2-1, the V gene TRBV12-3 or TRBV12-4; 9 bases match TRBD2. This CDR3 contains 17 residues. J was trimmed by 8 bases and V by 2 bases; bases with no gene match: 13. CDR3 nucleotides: TGTGCCAGCAGTTTAAGTGGAGCGGGGGGCGCGGACCATGAGCAGTTCTTC. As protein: CASSLSGAGGADHEQFF.

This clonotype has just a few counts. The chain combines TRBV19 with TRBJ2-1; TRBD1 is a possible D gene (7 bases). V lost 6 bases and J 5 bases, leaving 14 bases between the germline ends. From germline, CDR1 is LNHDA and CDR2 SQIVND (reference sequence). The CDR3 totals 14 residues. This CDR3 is CASSSRGTDNEQFF. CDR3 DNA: TGTGCCAGTAGCAGCCGGGGGACAGACAATGAGCAGTTCTTC.

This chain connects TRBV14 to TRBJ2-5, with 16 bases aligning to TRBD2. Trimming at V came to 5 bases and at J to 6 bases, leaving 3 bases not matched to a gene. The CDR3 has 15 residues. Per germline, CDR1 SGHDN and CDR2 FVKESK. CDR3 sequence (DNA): TGTGCCAGCAGCGCGGGACTAGCGGGGGGGAAGACCCAGTACTTC. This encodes CASSAGLAGGKTQYF.

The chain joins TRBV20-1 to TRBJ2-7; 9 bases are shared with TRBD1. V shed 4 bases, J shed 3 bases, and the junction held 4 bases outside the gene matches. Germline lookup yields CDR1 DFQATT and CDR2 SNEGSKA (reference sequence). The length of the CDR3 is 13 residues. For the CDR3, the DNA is TGCAGTGCTACCAGACAGGGGGTCTACGAGCAGTACGTC. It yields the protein CSATRQGVYEQYV.

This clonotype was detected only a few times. CDR3 nucleotide sequence: TGCAGTGCCCCGAAGGCGAGCACAGATACGCAGTATTTT. Translation: CSAPKASTDTQYF. The chain couples TRBV20-1 to TRBJ2-3, with unresolved D. The CDR3 contains 13 residues. Germline V lookup: CDR1 DFQATT, CDR2 SNEGSKA (reference sequence). V was shortened by 6 bases and J by 0 bases, with 10 bases between the two germline ends.

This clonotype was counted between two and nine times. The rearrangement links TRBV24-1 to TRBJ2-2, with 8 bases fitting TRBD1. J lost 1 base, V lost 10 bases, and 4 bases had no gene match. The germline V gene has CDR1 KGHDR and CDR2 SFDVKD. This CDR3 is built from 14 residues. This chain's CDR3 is CATSRGQNTGELFF. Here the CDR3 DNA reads TGTGCCACAAGCAGGGGGCAGAACACCGGGGAGCTGTTTTTT.

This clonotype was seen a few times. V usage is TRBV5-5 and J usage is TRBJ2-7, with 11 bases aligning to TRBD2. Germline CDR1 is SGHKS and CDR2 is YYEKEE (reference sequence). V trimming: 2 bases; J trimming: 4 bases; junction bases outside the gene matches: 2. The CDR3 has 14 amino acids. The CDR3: CASSFGLAGYEQYV. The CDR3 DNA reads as TGTGCCAGCAGCTTTGGACTAGCGGGTTACGAGCAGTACGTC.

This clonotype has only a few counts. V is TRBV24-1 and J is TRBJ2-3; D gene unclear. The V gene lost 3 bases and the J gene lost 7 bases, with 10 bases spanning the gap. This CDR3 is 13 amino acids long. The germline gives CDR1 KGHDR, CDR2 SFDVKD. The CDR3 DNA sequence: TGTGCCACCAGTGATGACTTCATACATACGCAGTATTTT. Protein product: CATSDDFIHTQYF.

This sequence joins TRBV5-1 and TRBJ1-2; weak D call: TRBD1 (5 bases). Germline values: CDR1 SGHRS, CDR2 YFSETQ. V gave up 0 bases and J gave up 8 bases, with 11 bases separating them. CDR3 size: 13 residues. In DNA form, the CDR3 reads TGCGCCAGCAGCTTGGACAGGCCGGAAGGCTACACCTTC. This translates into CASSLDRPEGYTF.

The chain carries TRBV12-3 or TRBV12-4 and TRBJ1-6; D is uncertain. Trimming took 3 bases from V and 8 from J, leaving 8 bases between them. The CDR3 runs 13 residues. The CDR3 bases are TGTGCCAGCAGTTTGATCGAGGATTCACCCCTCCACTTT. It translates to CASSLIEDSPLHF.

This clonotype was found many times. CDR3 amino acids: CSVEKGMNTEAFF. The CDR3 DNA reads TGCAGCGTTGAAAAGGGGATGAACACTGAAGCTTTCTTT. V and J are TRBV29-1 and TRBJ1-1; D might be TRBD1 (5 bases). Per germline, CDR1 SQVTM and CDR2 ANQGSEA. V was clipped by 2 bases and J by 0 bases, with 7 bases between them. This CDR3 spans 13 amino acids.